These 20 T cell receptor beta chains originate from one sample sequenced in a study of Graves' ophthalmopathy and Graves' hyperthyroidism. RNA transcripts served as template for amplifying TCR beta CDR3 sequences. Second-round multiplex PCR came after a first-round RT-PCR that employed HTBI primers. TCRdb processed the multiplex PCR reads anew with MiXCR; each CDR3 protein has one entry. The table has some 150,000 distinct CDR3 sequences, just under 40% seen once. Sequencing was done on a sample of peripheral blood. Receptors originate from a man younger than 45 with Graves' ophthalmopathy.

This clonotype occurred many times. The gene calls are TRBV9 and TRBJ1-2; the match to TRBD1 covers 7 bases. CDR1 and CDR2 from the germline V gene are SGDLS and YYNGEE. The CDR3 extends over 15 amino acids. V was clipped by 0 bases and J by 5 bases; unmatched bases: 7. The CDR3 spells CASSVDGTARYGYTF. The CDR3 DNA is TGTGCCAGCAGCGTAGACGGGACAGCGAGGTATGGCTACACCTTC.

The V call is TRBV27, the J call TRBJ2-3, with 7 bases lining up with TRBD2. The CDR3 totals 17 residues. Germline CDR1 reads MNHEY; CDR2 reads SMNVEV (reference sequence). V dropped 4 bases and J dropped 2; count of bases not matched to a gene: 12. CDR3 nucleotides: TGTGCCAGCAGTTCCCACCCCCGACTAGCTCCCACAGATACGCAGTATTTT. Translating it yields CASSSHPRLAPTDTQYF.

V usage is TRBV7-2 and J usage is TRBJ2-5, with a tentative D call TRBD1 (6 bases). Trimming took 5 bases from V and 2 from J, leaving 15 bases between them. Germline CDR1 is SGHTA and CDR2 is FQGNSA. The CDR3 contains 15 residues. The CDR3 DNA sequence: TGTGCCAGCAGCCACTTAGGGGGAACTCAAGAGACCCAGTACTTC. It codes for CASSHLGGTQETQYF.

This clonotype was picked up many times. This chain uses TRBV28 with TRBJ1-2; D is unresolved. Trimming cost V 3 bases and J 2 bases, with 10 bases left between them. The germline V gene has CDR1 MDHEN and CDR2 SYDVKM. This CDR3 spans 14 amino acids. For the CDR3, the DNA is TGTGCCAGCAGTTTTCCCAGCCAGAACTATGGCTACACCTTC. It encodes CASSFPSQNYGYTF.

Many counts were recorded for this clonotype. This chain links TRBV28 with TRBJ1-1; D unclear. The CDR3 loop spans 13 amino acids. Germline CDR1 reads MDHEN; CDR2 reads SYDVKM. Trimming took 8 bases from V and 5 from J, leaving 15 bases between them. The CDR3 reads CASGVSGKTEAFF. The CDR3 DNA reads as TGTGCCAGCGGGGTGTCGGGGAAAACTGAAGCTTTCTTT.

The sample holds many counts of this clonotype. This chain uses TRBV11-1 with TRBJ2-7; 7 bases match TRBD2. V gave up 2 bases and J gave up 0 bases; unmatched junction bases: 13. This CDR3 is built from 18 residues. Germline V gene data show CDR1 as SGHAT and CDR2 as FQDESV (reference sequence). CDR3 in DNA: TGTGCCAGCAGCTTAAAAACCGGTTCAGCGGGGAACTCCTACGAGCAGTACTTC. Protein sequence: CASSLKTGSAGNSYEQYF.

The gene calls are TRBV7-8 and TRBJ2-7, with 9 nucleotides matching TRBD1. There are 14 residues in the CDR3. Trimming cost V 3 bases and J 7 bases; bases outside gene matches: 7. Germline CDR1 is SGHVS and CDR2 is FQNEAQ. CDR3 DNA: TGTGCCAGCAGCTTGGGGGACAGGGTTCTGGAGCAGTACTTC. Translation gives CASSLGDRVLEQYF. Together with reference TRBV7-8 and TRBJ2-7, the CDR3 gives the full variable domain: GAGVSQSPRYKVAKRGQDVALRCDPISGHVSLFWYQQALGQGPEFLTYFQNEAQLDKSGLPSDRFFAERPEGSVSTLKIQRTQQEDSAVYLCASSLGDRVLEQYFGPGTRLTVT.

In this sample, this clonotype turned up many times. The chain carries TRBV27 and TRBJ1-6; D is possibly TRBD1 (5 bases). Germline V CDR1 and CDR2: MNHEY, SMNVEV (reference sequence). V lost 8 bases and J lost 6, with 17 bases in between. This CDR3 spans 15 amino acids. The CDR3 loop is CASGGSGGVNSPLHF. The CDR3 nucleotides are TGTGCCAGCGGAGGCTCGGGGGGGGTTAATTCACCCCTCCACTTT.

The CDR3 sequence: CASSLQVHYEQYF. The CDR3 DNA is TGTGCCAGCAGTCTGCAGGTCCACTACGAGCAGTACTTC. The chain recombines TRBV28 with TRBJ2-7; D is uncertain. Germline V gene data show CDR1 as MDHEN and CDR2 as SYDVKM. This CDR3 is 13 amino acids long. Trimming pared 5 bases from V and 3 bases from J, leaving 11 bases between.

DNA of the CDR3: TGCAGTGCCAGCCCGACAGGGAACGAGCAGTACTTC. This codes for CSASPTGNEQYF. J is TRBJ2-7 and V is TRBV20-1, with 7 bases matching TRBD1. Germline CDR1 reads DFQATT; CDR2 reads SNEGSKA (reference sequence). This CDR3 contains 12 residues. V was clipped by 6 bases and J by 5 bases; unmatched bases: 7.

This clonotype was recorded many times. The chain is built from TRBV13 and TRBJ1-5, with TRBD1 identical over 10 bases. CDR3 length: 15 amino acids. The V gene's germline CDR1 is PRHDT and CDR2 FYEKMQ (reference sequence). Trimming took 0 bases from V and 6 from J; bases not matched to a gene: 2. The CDR3 is CASSLGTGGTQPQHF. Written as DNA, the CDR3 is TGTGCCAGCAGCTTAGGGACAGGGGGCACTCAGCCCCAGCATTTT.

Ten or more counts support this clonotype. The gene calls are TRBV27 and TRBJ1-1; D is possibly TRBD1 (6 bases). The V and J ends lost 3 bases and 4 bases respectively, with 12 bases between them. The CDR3 has 14 amino acids. Per germline, CDR1 MNHEY and CDR2 SMNVEV (reference sequence). The CDR3 reads CASSFLSRGTEAFF. DNA for the CDR3: TGTGCCAGCAGTTTTCTTTCCAGGGGCACTGAAGCTTTCTTT.

The rearrangement uses TRBV15 and TRBJ1-6; D is uncertain. The V gene lost 4 bases and the J gene lost 7 bases, with 5 bases spanning the gap. CDR1 and CDR2 (germline): LNHNV, YYDKDF (reference sequence). CDR3 length: 12 residues. CDR3 residues: CATSKLNSPLHF. The CDR3 DNA reads as TGTGCCACCAGCAAGTTAAATTCACCCCTCCACTTT. Filled out from reference TRBV15 and TRBJ1-6, the complete variable domain reads DAMVIQNPRYQVTQFGKPVTLSCSQTLNHNVMYWYQQKSSQAPKLLFHYYDKDFNNEADTPDNFQSRRPNTSFCFLDIRSPGLGDTAMYLCATSKLNSPLHFGNGTRLTVT.

In this sample, this clonotype turned up many times. The genes are TRBV6-2 or TRBV6-3 and TRBJ1-2, with TRBD1 matching over 8 bases. This CDR3 region has 15 residues. The J segment lost 4 bases and the V segment lost 5 bases, leaving 9 bases of the junction unmatched. The germline CDR1 and CDR2 sequences are MNHEY and SVGEGT. The CDR3 spells CASSPPGQVSYGYTF. The CDR3 DNA reads as TGTGCCAGCAGTCCTCCGGGACAGGTTTCCTATGGCTACACCTTC.

The chain has TRBV28 and TRBJ1-2; D is possibly TRBD1 (5 bases). CDR3 length equals 14 residues. CDR1 MDHEN and CDR2 SYDVKM come from the germline V gene. Trimming took 7 bases from V and 6 from J, leaving 18 bases between them. The CDR3 nucleotides are TGTGCCAGCACGACCCCCTGGGACGGAAATGGCTACACCTTC. It encodes CASTTPWDGNGYTF.

This sequence joins TRBV12-3 or TRBV12-4 and TRBJ1-3, with a possible D match to TRBD1 (5 bases). Deletions cut 2 bases from V and 2 bases from J, with 10 bases between. The length of the CDR3 is 15 residues. The CDR3 here is CASSLRAGPGNTIYF. The CDR3 region has the DNA TGTGCCAGCAGTTTAAGGGCAGGGCCTGGAAACACCATATATTTT.

This clonotype was counted many times. The chain uses TRBV28 and TRBJ2-7; TRBD2 matches 7 bases. Germline values: CDR1 MDHEN, CDR2 SYDVKM. The CDR3 is made up of 14 amino acids. V was pared by 8 bases and J by 4 bases, with 11 bases of the junction left unmatched. This chain's CDR3 is CASGSGTKKYEQYF. The CDR3, as DNA: TGTGCCAGCGGCTCAGGGACTAAGAAATACGAGCAGTACTTC.

This clonotype was found many times. The chain couples TRBV28 to TRBJ2-7; D unclear. The CDR3 runs 12 residues. Trimming stripped 5 bases from V and 3 bases from J, with 8 bases between. CDR1 MDHEN and CDR2 SYDVKM come from the germline V gene. CDR3 in amino acids: CASSGPLYEQYF. CDR3 bases: TGTGCCAGCAGTGGCCCCCTCTACGAGCAGTACTTC.

The rearrangement joins TRBV12-3 or TRBV12-4 to TRBJ1-6, with 8 nucleotides matching TRBD1. This CDR3 is 14 amino acids long. Trimming at V came to 9 bases and at J to 9 bases, leaving 10 bases not matched to a gene. The CDR3 region has the DNA TGTGCCAGTTCGCAGGGGGCCAGAGTTTCACCCCTCCACTTT. As protein: CASSQGARVSPLHF.

This chain joins TRBV6-2 or TRBV6-3 and TRBJ1-5, with D unresolved. This CDR3 is built from 16 residues. V lost 0 bases and J 6 bases, leaving 15 bases between the germline ends. Germline CDR1 reads MNHEY; CDR2 reads SVGEGT. The DNA of the CDR3 is TGTGCCAGCAGTTACTCGCGGAGCCGGTGGAGTCAGCCCCAGCATTTT. This sequence encodes CASSYSRSRWSQPQHF.